The sequence of this T cell receptor beta chain was determined in a study of blood T cells in healthy people across ages. Study-level background: Capture by template switching was about one barcoded beta molecule per two T cells.

Combining a sample-barcoded 5' primer with a J-beta primer mix, a second PCR ran for roughly 7 to 11 cycles. TCRdb analysed the 5' RACE reads with MiXCR anew, one entry per CDR3 protein. Of roughly 2 million distinct CDR3 sequences listed, around half are singletons. From germline, CDR1 is SEHNR and CDR2 FQNEAQ (reference sequence). V was trimmed by 5 bases and J by 3 bases, leaving 11 bases between them. This CDR3 contains 14 residues. Each sample yielded at least 7 million isolated PBMCs. The sample comprised blood. This clonotype was obtained from a woman aged 35 to 49 in good health. The J gene is TRBJ1-5, the V gene TRBV7-9; a weak D match, TRBD1 (5 bases). The CDR3 DNA sequence: TGTGCCAGCAGCCGCGGGGCGTCCAATCAGCCCCAGCATTTT. This codes for CASSRGASNQPQHF. The full variable domain, in which reference TRBV7-9 and TRBJ1-5 provide the parts outside the CDR3, is DTGVSQNPRHKITKRGQNVTFRCDPISEHNRLYWYRQTLGQGPEFLTYFQNEAQLEKSRLLSDRFSAERPKGSFSTLEIQRTEQGDSAMYLCASSRGASNQPQHFGDGTRLSIL.